Given below is one T cell receptor beta chain in context. Its antigen target is currently unknown. No base-level quality is on record; no much larger clone is a single base apart. Donors formed part of the validation cohort, which comprised over a hundred subjects and was distinct from the first cohort of 550 to 850 subjects. V and J are trimmed by 8 bases and 6 bases, and the gene matches miss 5 bases of the junction. CDR1 and CDR2 were assigned from the germline V gene as MGHDK and SYGVNS. From its cysteine to its phenylalanine, the CDR3 spans 14 amino acids. Just CDR3 DNA is preserved here, 42 bases in frame from base 1. The record originates from a study of cytomegalovirus exposure and HLA in healthy donors (dated by TCRdb to 2015 to 2018). For the study in its entirety: According to a later analysis, the 120 or so validation repertoires were produced on the same platform as the 700 or so repertoires of the first cohort. The aim of the study was to test whether cataloging public T cell receptors could identify signatures of past pathogen exposure. Besides the first cohort of hundreds of subjects, a separate validation cohort made up of over 95 different subjects was used. To predict cytomegalovirus infection status, the study combined high-throughput TCR immunosequencing, statistical association of individual TCRs with disease status, and machine learning.

Study-level results and caveats: Across donors, most TCR sequences were observed very rarely, whereas some public TCRs were present in many individuals. A later analysis had no HLA typing for the validation cohort, so co-occurrence there was scored across all 130 or so repertoires. A few of the identified cytomegalovirus-associated TCR beta chains were confirmed in vitro to be specific for cytomegalovirus antigens. A later analysis found that TCRs clustered in the first cohort also tended to co-occur in the roughly 120 validation repertoires, with more than 90% of cluster scores above 0. According to the authors, the approach could potentially be generalized to other disease states and immunological phenotypes. The study listed 150 to 200 TCR beta chains as associated with cytomegalovirus. The classifier was reported to diagnose cytomegalovirus status with high specificity and sensitivity in both the original and validation cohorts.

The library was obtained by the immunoSEQ multiplex PCR assay. In the original analysis: A statistical classification framework was developed to diagnose cytomegalovirus status using the catalog of TCR beta chain sequences. TCRdb took this table from immuneACCESS and kept in-frame rearrangements with V and J called. Such tables lack part of the clones; where checked against another copy, unresolved V genes explain under half of the gap, and the rest is unexplained. Clonal size and the V and J genes are those of that table, whereas D and trimming came from the DNA. The sample table records around 150,000 clones; approximately 90% of these occur just once. The ten largest clonotypes hold approximately 3% of the sample.

The receptor's source is a young man in good health and CMV-seronegative. Sequencing was carried out using PBMCs. The receptor chain draws on TRBV25-1 and TRBJ2-1; the central 12 bases match TRBD1. The nucleotide sequence is given as TGTGCCAGCGCGGGACAGGGGGCCCTCAATGAGCAGTTCTTC. It specifies CASAGQGALNEQFF.